Listed below are T cell receptor beta chains from one sample, sequenced in a study of T cell repertoires in cytomegalovirus infection. TCRdb itself ran the reads through MiXCR, one entry per CDR3 protein. The sample records about 680,000 distinct CDR3 sequences, about 24% being singletons. The source material was CD8+ T cells from PBMCs. Receptors were obtained from a human donor in good health (CMV status not recorded). Some clones in this sample may be carry-over from other donors' samples. Each CDR3 is given with its conserved first and last residue. D genes are given only for firm matches. Clone size, where shown, is once, few, many, or a class for clones that have expanded.

abundance	v_gene	d_gene	j_gene	CDR3nt	CDR3aa
many	TRBV7-2	TRBD2	TRBJ2-3	TGTGCCAGCAGCGCGACTAGCGGGGGGCCCACAGATACGCAGTATTTT	CASSATSGGPTDTQYF
few	TRBV7-9	TRBD1	TRBJ2-2	TGTGCCAGCAGCCCTCCGGGACAGGGGATCACCGGGGAGCTGTTTTTT	CASSPPGQGITGELFF
few	TRBV20-1	-	TRBJ1-2	TGCAGTGCTAGAGATCTCGTTTCTCAGAGGGATACGGCTAACTATGGCTACACCTTC	CSARDLVSQRDTANYGYTF
-	TRBV27	-	TRBJ2-7	TGTGCCAGCAGTTTCTTAGGGAACCACGAGCAGTACTTC	CASSFLGNHEQYF
-	TRBV7-4	-	TRBJ1-4	TGTGCCAGCAGCTTGACAGGCATTAATGAAAAACTGTTTTTT	CASSLTGINEKLFF
few	TRBV28	TRBD1	TRBJ1-6	TGTGCCAGCAGTTTATCCGGGACAGGAGATTCACCCCTCCACTTT	CASSLSGTGDSPLHF
-	TRBV19	TRBD1	TRBJ2-1	TGTGCCACCGCGGACAGGGTCAATGAGCAGTTCTTC	CATADRVNEQFF
-	TRBV7-9	-	TRBJ1-2	TGTGCCAGCAGGGGGGAGCAGGACAACTCGTATGGCTACACCTTC	CASRGEQDNSYGYTF
-	TRBV20-1	TRBD2	TRBJ2-3	TGCAGCGGTCTTAGCGGGGGACACACAGATACGCAGTATTTT	CSGLSGGHTDTQYF
-	TRBV5-6	-	TRBJ2-1	TGTGCCAGCAGCTATTACGGCGGGGGCCCTAATGAGCAGTTCTTC	CASSYYGGGPNEQFF
few	TRBV6-4	-	TRBJ1-1	TGTGCCAGCAAGGTGGGGGCGGATCCAAACACTGAAGCTTTCTTT	CASKVGADPNTEAFF
-	TRBV27	TRBD1	TRBJ2-7	TGTGTCAGCTACCCTCTCCCGGACAGGGGCGAGCAGTACTTC	CVSYPLPDRGEQYF
many	TRBV7-8	TRBD2	TRBJ2-3	TGTGCCAGCATCCCCATCTTAGCGGGGGGCCCAGATACGCAGTATTTT	CASIPILAGGPDTQYF
-	TRBV12-3/TRBV12-4	TRBD2	TRBJ2-5	TGTGCCAACAGTTTAGTTGCGGGGGTCGAAGACCAGCACTTC	CANSLVAGVEDQHF
few	TRBV4-1	TRBD2	TRBJ2-3	TGCGCCAGCAGCCAATGGGGGGGAACAGATACGCAGTATTTT	CASSQWGGTDTQYF
few	TRBV27	-	TRBJ2-3	TGTGCCAGCAGATACGGGGGGCCATATTTCACAGATACGCAGTATTTT	CASRYGGPYFTDTQYF
many	TRBV7-6	TRBD2	TRBJ2-1	TGTGCCAGCAGCTTACTAGCGGGGGAGGCCAATGAGCAGTTCTTC	CASSLLAGEANEQFF
few	TRBV15	-	TRBJ2-2	TGTGCCACCAGCTCCTCAGGAGGGGGGCAGGGCACCGGGGAGCTGTTTTTT	CATSSSGGGQGTGELFF
few	TRBV5-1	-	TRBJ2-2	TGCGCCAGCAGAGGCCAAACCGGGGAGCTGTTTTTT	CASRGQTGELFF
few	TRBV20-1	TRBD2	TRBJ2-5	TGCAGTGCTAGAGAGCTAGCGGGGGGGAAACAAGAGACCCAGTACTTC	CSARELAGGKQETQYF
-	TRBV12-3/TRBV12-4	-	TRBJ2-5	TGTGCCAGCATGGGCGGGCCCGAGGGAGAGACCCAGTACTTC	CASMGGPEGETQYF
many	TRBV27	TRBD2	TRBJ2-1	TGTGCCAGCAGTCCAGCGGGGGGGCGTCGCAATGAGCAGTTCTTC	CASSPAGGRRNEQFF
-	TRBV5-5	-	TRBJ2-1	TGTGCCAGCAGCGACCCGGGACTTCGTAATGAGCAGTTCTTC	CASSDPGLRNEQFF
few	TRBV19	TRBD1	TRBJ2-1	TGTGCCAGTAGTATACCCGGGACAGGGGAAGGAAGAAGGTACTACAATGAGCAGTTCTTC	CASSIPGTGEGRRYYNEQFF
-	TRBV29-1	TRBD1	TRBJ1-2	TGCAGCGTCCGAGCCCGGGACAGGGTACATTTAAACTATGGCTACACCTTC	CSVRARDRVHLNYGYTF
many	TRBV28	-	TRBJ1-6	TGTGCCAGCAAACACAGAGGCTATAATTCACCCCTCCACTTT	CASKHRGYNSPLHF
-	TRBV29-1	-	TRBJ1-3	TGCAGCGTTTACGAAACGGGAGGAAACACCATATATTTT	CSVYETGGNTIYF
-	TRBV13	TRBD2	TRBJ2-1	TGTGCCAGCAATTTATACACTAGCGGGGTCCAATACAATGAGCAGTTCTTC	CASNLYTSGVQYNEQFF
few	TRBV5-6	-	TRBJ2-1	TGTGCCAGCAGCTTGGGGGCGGGGCCGGAGCAGTTCTTC	CASSLGAGPEQFF
few	TRBV6-5	-	TRBJ2-1	TGTGCCAGCAGTTACTCGTTCGATCCCAATGAGCAGTTCTTC	CASSYSFDPNEQFF
-	TRBV7-9	TRBD1	TRBJ2-3	TGTGCCAGCAGGAGGACAGGGGCAGATACGCAGTATTTT	CASRRTGADTQYF
-	TRBV2	-	TRBJ2-2	TGTACCAGCCGAAGATTGAGGGTAGGGGGGAATCTGAACACCGGGGAGCTGTTTTTT	CTSRRLRVGGNLNTGELFF
-	TRBV5-5	-	TRBJ2-5	TGTGCCAGCAGCCCAGGGACTGTCCAAGGGGAGACCCAGTACTTC	CASSPGTVQGETQYF
few	TRBV7-9	TRBD1	TRBJ1-1	TGTGCCAGCAGCTCGAATGCAGGGGGCTCGGAGAACACTGAAGCTTTCTTT	CASSSNAGGSENTEAFF
-	TRBV6-2/TRBV6-3	-	TRBJ1-1	TGTGCCAGCAGCCCGGACTTCCCGACAGCTTTCTTT	CASSPDFPTAFF
few	TRBV7-9	-	TRBJ2-3	TGTGCCAGCAGCCCCCCGAGGGGCAGCACAGATACGCAGTATTTT	CASSPPRGSTDTQYF
few	TRBV4-3	TRBD1	TRBJ1-2	TGCGCCAGCAGCCAAGAAGACAGGGGCGGATACCTTGGCTATGGCTACACCTTC	CASSQEDRGGYLGYGYTF
-	TRBV29-1	TRBD2	TRBJ2-1	TGCAGCGTTGAACCAGCGGGGGCGGTCCAAGGGGATGAGCAGTTCTTC	CSVEPAGAVQGDEQFF
many	TRBV28	-	TRBJ1-1	TGTGCCAGCAGTTTATTGGGGGAGATGAACACTGAAGCTTTCTTT	CASSLLGEMNTEAFF
many	TRBV7-9	-	TRBJ2-3	TGTGCCAGCAGCTCTGGACTGGGCACAGATACGCAGTATTTT	CASSSGLGTDTQYF
few	TRBV2	-	TRBJ2-1	TGTGCCAGCAGCACCGCCTATGCTCACCCATCCAATGAGCAGTTCTTC	CASSTAYAHPSNEQFF
few	TRBV27	-	TRBJ2-1	TGTGCCAGCAGTCCCGCTGTACAGGGTTGGGCGGACAATGAGCAGTTCTTC	CASSPAVQGWADNEQFF
-	TRBV6-6	TRBD2	TRBJ2-5	TGTGCCAGTAGTTTTCCTCTAGCGGGGGGCGACGTTTACCAAGAGACCCAGTACTTC	CASSFPLAGGDVYQETQYF
few	TRBV20-1	-	TRBJ1-3	TGCAGTGCTAGAGGGCCACAGGACTCTGGAAACACCATATATTTT	CSARGPQDSGNTIYF
many	TRBV7-9	-	TRBJ2-5	TGTGCCAGCAGCTTCCCCCCAGGGCAGGCGAAAGAAGAGACCCAGTACTTC	CASSFPPGQAKEETQYF